The T cell receptor beta chain described here comes from a study of radiation and T cells in renal cell carcinoma. Measured with immunoSEQ multiplex PCR; TCRdb has only the in-frame clones, and not every one. Seen here are some 80,000 clones, around 86% observed once, and the top ten hold about 23%. Germline V gene sequence: CDR1 SGHRS, CDR2 YFSETQ. The CDR3 has 12 residues. V lost 0 bases to trimming and J lost 8 bases, with 8 bases between them. Time point described: blood 2 weeks post-SBRT. Specified treatment: 15 Gy SBRT to primary tumor, nephrectomy 4 weeks later. The patient's renal cell carcinoma had clear cell pathology.

The sequence was collected from a woman aged 50 to 65 with renal cell carcinoma. V gene TRBV5-1 combines with J gene TRBJ1-1; D is possibly TRBD1 (5 bases). The material was blood, obtained from a patient whose treatment included radiotherapy and nephrectomy. The CDR3 coding sequence is TGCGCCAGCAGCTTGGGGGACGAGGAAGCTTTCTTT. This encodes CASSLGDEEAFF.